A selection of T cell receptor beta chains follows, all from one sample in a study of cytomegalovirus exposure and HLA in healthy donors. The protocol was immunoSEQ multiplex PCR, while the TCRdb copy is restricted to in-frame clones and leaves out a portion. This repertoire shows roughly 120,000 clones, roughly four fifths found once; its top ten account for roughly 22%. Sequenced sample: PBMCs. All receptors come from a man aged 25-45 years in good health and CMV-seropositive. CDR3s include the opening cysteine and the closing phenylalanine or tryptophan. D genes are given only for firm matches. Only part of the rows carry a size: once, few, many, or a class if the clone is expanded.

J	size	D	V	CDR3	DNA
TRBJ1-3	once	TRBD1	TRBV30	CAWKATGYISGNTIYF	TGTGCCTGGAAGGCGACAGGGTACATCTCTGGAAACACCATATATTTT
TRBJ2-1	NA	NA	TRBV30	CAWSTQGVAYNEQFF	TGTGCCTGGAGTACACAGGGTGTAGCGTACAATGAGCAGTTCTTC
TRBJ1-1	NA	NA	TRBV5-1	CASSPRGGRKLAFF	TGCGCCAGCAGCCCACGGGGGGGGAGAAAGCTGGCTTTCTTT
TRBJ1-6	NA	TRBD1	TRBV6-5	CASRETGTNSPLHF	TGTGCCAGCAGGGAGACAGGGACCAATTCACCCCTCCACTTT
TRBJ2-2	NA	TRBD1	TRBV6-1	CASSGRQGKTGELFF	TGTGCCAGCAGTGGACGACAGGGCAAAACCGGGGAGCTGTTTTTT
TRBJ1-4	NA	NA	TRBV5-1	CASSSQGVSTNEKLFF	TGCGCCAGCAGCTCACAAGGGGTTTCAACTAATGAAAAACTGTTTTTT
TRBJ2-3	NA	TRBD2	TRBV5-6	CASSPLGLRTDTQYF	TGTGCCAGCAGCCCCCTGGGACTACGGACAGATACGCAGTATTTT
TRBJ1-2	NA	NA	TRBV7-2	CASSPSPVAGGYTF	TGTGCCAGCAGCCCCTCCCCAGTGGCGGGGGGCTACACCTTC
TRBJ2-5	NA	NA	TRBV19	CASSSDHLGGTQYF	TGTGCCAGTAGTAGCGATCACCTAGGAGGGACCCAGTACTTC
TRBJ1-4	NA	NA	TRBV2	CARGGLNPSEKLFF	TGTGCCCGCGGGGGTTTGAATCCCTCGGAAAAACTGTTTTTT
TRBJ1-2	few	TRBD1	TRBV5-1	CASSWTPGQGAGGYTF	TGCGCCAGCAGCTGGACTCCGGGACAGGGGGCCGGTGGCTACACCTTC
TRBJ2-1	NA	TRBD2	TRBV5-1	CASSSGTSGSSYNEQFF	TGCGCCAGCAGCTCGGGGACTAGCGGAAGCTCCTACAATGAGCAGTTCTTC
TRBJ1-5	NA	NA	TRBV4-1	CASSHGTLNIKGNQPQHF	TGCGCCAGCAGCCACGGGACATTGAATATTAAAGGCAATCAGCCCCAGCATTTT
TRBJ2-5	NA	NA	TRBV13	CASSLFGGGKETQYF	TGTGCCAGCAGCTTATTCGGGGGAGGAAAAGAGACCCAGTACTTC
TRBJ1-1	NA	NA	TRBV27	CASSFGGLNTEAFF	TGTGCCAGCAGTTTTGGGGGGTTGAACACTGAAGCTTTCTTT
TRBJ2-5	once	NA	TRBV11-2	CASSLGTFKETRYF	TGTGCCAGCAGCTTAGGGACATTCAAAGAGACCCGGTACTTC
TRBJ2-7	NA	TRBD2	TRBV2	CASKVWASGGYEQYF	TGTGCCAGCAAGGTCTGGGCTAGCGGGGGGTACGAGCAGTACTTC
TRBJ1-1	NA	TRBD1	TRBV5-5	CASSPRRQGENTEAFF	TGTGCCAGCAGCCCTAGGCGACAGGGCGAGAACACTGAAGCTTTCTTT
TRBJ1-6	few	TRBD1	TRBV18	CASSPGTGALNSPLHF	TGTGCCAGCTCACCGGGGACAGGGGCCCTTAATTCACCCCTCCACTTT
TRBJ2-3	NA	TRBD2	TRBV15	CATSRARTSGRAGTDTQYF	TGTGCCACCAGCCGAGCCAGGACTAGCGGGAGGGCCGGCACAGATACGCAGTATTTT
TRBJ1-2	NA	NA	TRBV11-2	CASSPRVMAYGYTF	TGTGCCAGCAGTCCCAGGGTAATGGCCTATGGCTACACCTTC
TRBJ1-3	NA	NA	TRBV5-4	CASSLGGGSGNTIYF	TGTGCCAGCAGCTTGGGGGGGGGATCTGGAAACACCATATATTTT
TRBJ1-1	NA	NA	TRBV29-1	CSVRRVMNTEAFF	TGCAGCGTCCGCAGGGTCATGAACACTGAAGCTTTCTTT
TRBJ2-2	NA	TRBD2	TRBV7-9	CSSSPRFLAGANGTGELFF	TGTTCCAGCAGCCCCCGGTTTCTAGCGGGAGCTAATGGCACCGGGGAGCTGTTTTTT
TRBJ2-2	NA	NA	TRBV7-2	CASSLAPRATGELFF	TGTGCCAGCAGCTTAGCGCCTCGCGCGACCGGGGAGCTGTTTTTT
TRBJ2-2	NA	NA	TRBV30	CAWSGVVGELFF	TGTGCCTGGAGTGGAGTGGTCGGGGAGCTGTTTTTT
TRBJ2-3	NA	NA	TRBV10-3	CAADDRVRGDTQYF	TGTGCCGCCGACGACCGGGTTCGAGGAGATACGCAGTATTTT
TRBJ2-7	NA	TRBD1	TRBV9	CASSRAGTGGIYEQYF	TGTGCCAGCAGCCGCGCCGGGACAGGGGGAATCTACGAGCAGTACTTC
TRBJ2-4	NA	NA	TRBV6-6	CATGARGPQNIQYF	TGTGCCACCGGAGCCCGTGGCCCCCAGAACATTCAGTACTTC
TRBJ2-3	NA	TRBD1	TRBV15	CATSARPGQVTDTQYF	TGTGCCACCAGCGCCAGGCCGGGACAGGTTACAGATACGCAGTATTTT
TRBJ2-1	NA	TRBD1	TRBV5-4	CASSLLTGSTNEQFF	TGTGCCAGCAGCTTGCTGACAGGGAGTACGAATGAGCAGTTCTTC
TRBJ2-5	NA	TRBD2	TRBV18	CASSPVTSSQETQYF	TGTGCCAGCTCACCAGTGACTAGCAGCCAAGAGACCCAGTACTTC
TRBJ2-5	NA	TRBD1	TRBV5-4	CASSSRTGAWETQYF	TGTGCCAGCAGCTCGCGGACAGGGGCCTGGGAGACCCAGTACTTC
TRBJ1-1	NA	NA	TRBV27	CASSLGSQMNTEAFF	TGTGCCAGCAGTTTGGGCAGCCAAATGAACACTGAAGCTTTCTTT
TRBJ1-5	NA	NA	TRBV9	CASSPGHNQPQHF	TGTGCCAGCAGTCCGGGACATAATCAGCCCCAGCATTTT
TRBJ2-1	NA	TRBD2	TRBV15	CATSSSGRGYNEQFF	TGTGCCACCAGCAGCAGCGGGAGAGGCTACAATGAGCAGTTCTTC
TRBJ2-3	NA	NA	TRBV7-2	CASSFLWEITDTQYF	TGTGCCAGCAGCTTCCTTTGGGAGATCACAGATACGCAGTATTTT
TRBJ2-1	NA	NA	TRBV2	CASSGITRLRSYNEQFF	TGTGCCAGTAGCGGTATAACTAGATTACGCTCCTACAATGAGCAGTTCTTC
TRBJ2-2	NA	TRBD2	TRBV9	CASSASSGGANTGELFF	TGTGCCAGCAGCGCCAGTAGCGGGGGGGCCAACACCGGGGAGCTGTTTTTT
TRBJ2-5	NA	TRBD1	TRBV5-5	CASSLGGTGTETQYF	TGTGCCAGCAGCTTGGGGGGGACAGGAACCGAGACCCAGTACTTC
TRBJ1-2	NA	NA	TRBV5-4	CASSNRVNYGYTF	TGTGCCAGCAGCAACAGGGTTAACTATGGCTACACCTTC
TRBJ2-3	NA	TRBD2	TRBV5-4	CASSPGLADDTQYF	TGTGCCAGCAGCCCCGGACTAGCGGACGATACGCAGTATTTT
TRBJ2-7	NA	NA	TRBV18	CASSPRDSNYEQYF	TGTGCCAGCTCACCACGGGACTCAAACTACGAGCAGTACTTC
TRBJ2-3	NA	TRBD1	TRBV5-1	CASSLEGGYTDTQYF	TGCGCCAGCAGCTTGGAAGGGGGCTATACAGATACGCAGTATTTT
TRBJ1-4	NA	NA	TRBV4-1	CASSQDRGGVGEKLFF	TGCGCCAGCAGCCAAGATCGGGGAGGGGTGGGTGAAAAACTGTTTTTT
TRBJ2-7	NA	TRBD2	TRBV27	CASSPTSEYEQYF	TGTGCCAGCAGCCCGACTAGCGAGTACGAGCAGTACTTC
TRBJ2-3	NA	NA	TRBV10-3	CAISAPELSTDTQYF	TGTGCCATCAGTGCACCTGAACTTAGCACAGATACGCAGTATTTT
TRBJ2-3	NA	NA	TRBV6-5	CASSYRTPRSTDTQYF	TGTGCCAGCAGTTACAGGACACCTAGGTCGACAGATACGCAGTATTTT
TRBJ1-2	NA	NA	TRBV6-1	CASSDGGNYGYTF	TGTGCCAGCAGTGACGGGGGGAACTATGGCTACACCTTC
TRBJ1-2	NA	NA	TRBV4-2	CASSQVWGDYGYTF	TGTGCCAGCAGCCAAGTTTGGGGAGACTATGGCTACACCTTC
TRBJ2-1	NA	TRBD2	TRBV5-1	CASRYQTSDNEQFF	TGCGCCAGCAGATACCAGACTAGCGACAATGAGCAGTTCTTC
TRBJ2-1	NA	TRBD2	TRBV29-1	CSVPIQTSGRKYEQFF	TGCAGCGTCCCTATTCAGACTAGCGGGAGGAAGTATGAGCAGTTCTTC